The T cell receptor beta chain described here comes from a study of PD-L1 blockade in urothelial cancer. In the study overall: Bladder-origin urothelial cancer in males covered about 90% of the roughly 30 patients. Patients had undergone 0 to 3 prior chemotherapy regimens.

The protocol was immunoSEQ multiplex PCR, while the TCRdb copy is restricted to in-frame clones and leaves out a portion. The sample consists of about 37,000 clones, 70% to 85% of them appearing once. The germline V gene encodes CDR1 SQVTM and CDR2 ANQGSEA. The CDR3 runs 16 residues. Trimming stripped 4 bases from V and 0 bases from J, with 18 bases between. The genes are TRBV29-1 and TRBJ1-1, with D possibly TRBD1 on 5 matching bases. This sequence originates from a man aged 55 to 70 with urothelial cancer. The sample here was PBMCs, taken around atezolizumab (anti-PD-L1) treatment. The CDR3 nucleotides read TGCAGCGTTGTATCCGGAGGGGCAGTCTTGAACACTGAAGCTTTCTTT. Amino acid sequence: CSVVSGGAVLNTEAFF.